Sequencing of this T cell receptor (beta chain) was carried out in a study of T cell repertoires in cytomegalovirus infection. Study-wide context: It was the public TCR beta signatures that indicated both CMV infection and matching HLA type.

One entry per CDR3 protein, called by TCRdb with MiXCR from the reads. The sample lists more than 200,000 distinct CDR3 sequences; 9.1% were seen once. The CDR3 is made up of 15 amino acids. The germline gives CDR1 SGHTA, CDR2 FQGNSA. Trimming removed 8 bases from V and 2 bases from J; junction bases left unmatched: 11. Study-wide findings and caveats: Carriers of CMV plus the relevant HLA were identified by cumulative public TCR beta family frequency. Within the response measured ex vivo, HLA-C-restricted CMV-specific TCR beta clonotypes were dominant.

This clonotype was counted at least ten times. What it binds is unknown. V gene TRBV7-2 combines with J gene TRBJ1-2, with 7 bases fitting TRBD1. The TCR originated in a human donor in good health (CMV status not recorded). Some clones in this sample may be carry-over from other donors' samples. Source material: PBMCs. Written as DNA, the CDR3 is TGTGCCAGCCGACCCGGGTTGACAGGGAACTATGGCTACACCTTC. It encodes CASRPGLTGNYGYTF.